This T cell receptor (beta chain) appears in the sequencing data of a study of CD8 T cells in ankylosing spondylitis (dated by TCRdb to 2015 to 2018). Context from the whole study: The study set out to find disease-linked TCR variants by profiling T cell receptor beta repertoires in ankylosing spondylitis patients and healthy donors. The full study cohort was made up of about two dozen ankylosing spondylitis patients and about a hundred healthy donors. Samples of peripheral blood were taken, and for ankylosing spondylitis patients, synovial fluid was collected as well.

As to this clonotype: The antigen this receptor binds is unknown. Per-base qualities were not stored, and no clone one base away is much larger.

The study at large found these results: A TCR beta motif of several highly homologous amino acid variants appeared characteristic of blood from ankylosing spondylitis patients. According to the report, matched synovial fluid samples from ankylosing spondylitis patients were significantly enriched for the disease-linked clones. Some motif variants were previously reported in synovial fluid and blood of reactive arthritis patients, suggesting common disease-initiation mechanisms. The disease-linked clones showed a CD8+ phenotype and occurred at relatively low frequencies in peripheral blood.

Data came from an Illumina HiSeq 2500. Quantitative 5'-RACE with molecular barcodes was used to prepare TCR beta libraries. In the source study's methods: A new computational method based on a probabilistic model of VDJ rearrangement was used to identify disease-linked TCR variants. TCRdb reworked the public reads: Q25 trimming with fastp, MiXCR clone assembly, productive beta chains retained. CDR3 protein sequences are deduplicated, and each keeps its most common genes and DNA. For this entry, the V and J calls and clone size follow TCRdb and not the study's own pipeline. The sample yields under 850,000 distinct CDR3 sequences; roughly 19% were counted once. The top ten clonotypes cover 19% of the sample. This TCR came from a male donor with ankylosing spondylitis. Sample: blood, either unsorted or a sorted T cell fraction (not recorded which).

The CDR3 region has the sequence CASSLEEITDTQYF. Here is the DNA: TGCGCCAGCAGCTTGGAGGAGATCACAGATACGCAGTATTTT. Here the chain combines TRBV5-1 and TRBJ2-3; no confident D gene assignment can be made. CDR1 SGHRS and CDR2 YFSETQ are derived from the germline V gene. The trim is 0 bases for V and 2 bases for J, with a gap of 7 bases between the germline ends. There are 14 amino acids in the CDR3, from cysteine to phenylalanine inclusive. The sequence is cut down to CDR3 DNA, 42 bases in frame from base 1.